This T cell receptor (beta chain) was captured by sequencing in a study of beta chain features in type 1 diabetes. Sequenced material consisted of expressed TCRB transcripts (all of the isolated RNA was reverse transcribed). Profiled with immunoSEQ multiplex PCR; TCRdb holds only in-frame clones, not every one. The profile shows 140,000 or so clones, about 10% of them singletons. This CDR3 is built from 13 residues. CDR1 SEHNR and CDR2 FQNEAQ come from the germline V gene (reference sequence). The ends lost 4 bases at V and 9 bases at J; junction bases unmatched: 1. V and J are TRBV7-9 and TRBJ2-1; 12 positions agree with TRBD2. What was sequenced was central memory CD4+ T cells from blood. This clonotype was sampled from a man younger than 30 in good health. DNA of the CDR3: TGTGCCAGCAGCTCTAGCGGGGGGGCTGAGCAGTTCTTC. The encoded protein is CASSSSGGAEQFF.